This T cell receptor (beta chain) was documented in a study of identical twins (dated by TCRdb to about 2016). Context from the whole study: The study deep-sequenced TCR alpha and beta repertoires from monozygotic twins, unrelated adults of various ages and cord blood to test whether fetal clonotypes persist. To rule out contamination, replicate twin experiments were performed at different times with different library preparation protocols.

Every donor in the study was a healthy Caucasian. The twin cohort comprised three pairs of female monozygotic twins, all aged about 18 to 29 years. Positive isolation kits from Invitrogen were used to isolate CD4+ and CD8+ T cell populations. The germline V and J ends show losses of 2 bases and 8 bases respectively, and no gene match explains 7 bases of the junction. Including the terminal cysteine and phenylalanine, the CDR3 comprises 15 residues. The read is trimmed to its CDR3 DNA, 45 bases read in frame from base 1. The germline V gene gives CDR1 as KGHDR and CDR2 as SFDVKD. The library came from 5' RACE. TCRdb lists the instrument as Illumina HiSeq 2000. A universal primer binding site was introduced by template switching, and a unique molecular identifier was present in the final cDNA, enabling accurate counting of TCR cDNA molecules. Specific primers in the conserved constant-segment region were used to synthesize first-strand cDNA for TCR alpha and beta chains. To control for contamination, each cDNA library was double barcoded with a SMART-Mk sample barcode plus Illumina barcodes. TruSeq adapter sequences and Illumina sample barcodes were added in two successive PCR steps. Sequencing of the TCR alpha and beta cDNA libraries was done on the Illumina HiSeq platform using custom primers. The source study handled its data this way. MiGEC was used to process raw reads and extract unique molecular identifiers, and MiXCR was used to find CDR3 positions. For each individual, recombination models were inferred using an EM algorithm with the repgenHMM and IGoR tools. The tcR package in R was used for shared clonotype analysis, with sharing normalized by the product of cloneset sizes. To study raw recombination without the effects of thymic and clonal selection, out-of-frame nonproductive sequences were analyzed. TCRdb took the public reads, trimmed them with fastp at Q25, ran MiXCR for clone calling and kept in-frame beta chains. Duplicate CDR3 protein sequences are folded into a single record with the most common DNA and genes. None of the V and J calls come from the authors' own analysis; TCRdb made them. For this sample there are about 250,000 distinct CDR3 sequences; 6% to 8% appear just once. Roughly 5.4% of the sample is held by the ten biggest clonotypes.

Only a few counts were recorded for this clonotype. The antigen this receptor binds is unknown. No base-level quality is on record; no much larger clone is a single base apart. On the study overall, not on this receptor specifically: Fewer insertions were carried by abundant cord blood beta clonotypes; a weaker similar trend was observed in young adult naive repertoires, while no such trend was observed in memory repertoires. Compared with coincidental sharing between unrelated individuals, out-of-frame TCR alpha sequences shared between twins showed an excess of sequences with low generation probability. Out-of-frame TCR alpha sharing in monozygotic twins was systematically underestimated by recombination models, whereas sharing between unrelated individuals was in agreement with the recombination models. In beta out-of-frame sequences, excess twin sharing was weaker, because having fewer shared sequences lowered the signal-to-noise ratio. Because the same donors could not be followed over many years, conclusions were based on cross-sectional statistical analysis. Zero-insertion analyses could be partly confounded by invariant T cells such as MAIT and iNKT, though diverse VJ usage argued against such confounding for most clonotypes.

Separately, the same data were catalogued under a study of yellow fever vaccine responses in identical twins. According to the second study: The authors reported that the T cell response to vaccination in identical twins appeared partly convergent and partly personalized. In the study, vaccine-responding T cell clones were precisely tracked in identical twins.

This sequence originates from a woman younger than 35 in good health. Material: CD8+ T cells sorted from blood. The chain couples TRBV24-1 to TRBJ2-1, and 8 bases in between align with TRBD1. Here the CDR3 is given as CATSDSTGVRDEQFF. The DNA sequence is TGTGCCACCAGTGATTCGACAGGGGTCAGGGATGAGCAGTTCTTC.